The present entry profiles one T cell receptor (beta chain) with its context. Trimming cost V 3 bases and J 1 base; bases outside gene matches: 6. The germline V gene has CDR1 ENHRY and CDR2 SYGVKD. The CDR3 totals 17 residues. The age range of participants was 18 to 89 years, with residence in around 22 US areas. Clones were sequenced by immunoSEQ multiplex PCR, and TCRdb holds only the in-frame ones, with some missing. The sample has around 250,000 clones; 80% to 85% are singletons. The sample belongs to a study of blood T cell repertoires in COVID-19. This chain joins TRBV10-3 and TRBJ2-1; 10 nucleotides line up with TRBD2. Sequencing was carried out using PBMCs or T cells enriched from blood (not recorded which). The sequence derives from a man aged 50-60 years who had recovered from COVID-19. CDR3 sequence (DNA): TGTGCCATCAGTGACATAAGGACTAGCGGATCCTACAATGAGCAGTTCTTC. Translating gives CAISDIRTSGSYNEQFF.